This T cell receptor (beta chain) emerged from a study of blood T cell repertoires in COVID-19. In the study overall: Acute and convalescent COVID-19 specimens originated in the United States, Italy and Spain.

The CDR3 consists of 18 residues. Unmatched junction bases numbered 16, after V lost 9 bases and J lost 4 bases. In germline, CDR1 is MDHEN, CDR2 SYDVKM. Per the original data handling: Amplifying reference gene primers gave estimates of nucleated cell counts. Here immunoSEQ multiplex PCR was the method, and the copy in TCRdb shows in-frame clones only, minus some. D and trimming come from the DNA, and the V and J calls and clone size come from that table. The repertoire has 18,000 or so clones, 77% of them found once; the top ten carry 16%. Patients at the Seattle site were enrolled during active infection and followed longitudinally.

This TCR derives from a man between 70 and 80 years old with COVID-19, enrolled during active disease. The material sequenced was peripheral blood. The chain combines TRBV28 with TRBJ2-1, with 12 bases lining up with TRBD2. In DNA, the CDR3 is TGTGCCAGTATAGTCGGACTAGCGGGACTTCGGGGGTACAATGAGCAGTTCTTC. Its translation: CASIVGLAGLRGYNEQFF.